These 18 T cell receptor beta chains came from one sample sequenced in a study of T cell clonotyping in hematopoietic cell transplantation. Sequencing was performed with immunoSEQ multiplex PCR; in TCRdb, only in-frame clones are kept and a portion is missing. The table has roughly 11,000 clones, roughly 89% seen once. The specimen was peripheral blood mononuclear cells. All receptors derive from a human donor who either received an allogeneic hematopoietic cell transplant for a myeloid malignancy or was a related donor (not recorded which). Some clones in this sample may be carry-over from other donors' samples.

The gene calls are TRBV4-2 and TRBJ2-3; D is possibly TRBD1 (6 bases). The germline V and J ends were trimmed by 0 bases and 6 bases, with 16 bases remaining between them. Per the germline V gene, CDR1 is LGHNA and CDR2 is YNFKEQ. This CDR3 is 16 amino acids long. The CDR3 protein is CASSQDRGTLGDTQYF. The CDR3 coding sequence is TGTGCCAGCAGCCAAGATAGGGGGACCCTCGGGGATACGCAGTATTTT.

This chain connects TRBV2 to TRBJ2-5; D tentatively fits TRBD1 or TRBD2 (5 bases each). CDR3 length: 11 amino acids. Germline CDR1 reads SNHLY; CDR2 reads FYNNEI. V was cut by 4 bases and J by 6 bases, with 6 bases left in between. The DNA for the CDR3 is TGTGCCAGCAGTGGGGGACAGACCCAGTACTTC. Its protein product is CASSGGQTQYF.

The CDR3 DNA follows: TGTGCCATCAGTGAACCGATCTCCTACAATGAGCAGTTCTTC. Residues: CAISEPISYNEQFF. The rearrangement links TRBV10-3 to TRBJ2-1; D is undetermined. Germline V gene data show CDR1 as ENHRY and CDR2 as SYGVKD. The V gene lost 3 bases and the J gene lost 0 bases, with 6 bases spanning the gap. This CDR3 is built from 14 residues.

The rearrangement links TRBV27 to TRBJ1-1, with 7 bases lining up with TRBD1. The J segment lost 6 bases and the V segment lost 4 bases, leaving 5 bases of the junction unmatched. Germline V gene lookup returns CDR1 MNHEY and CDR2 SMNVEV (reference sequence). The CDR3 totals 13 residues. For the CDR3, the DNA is TGTGCCAGCAGTTCCACAGGGGTAGCTGAAGCTTTCTTT. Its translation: CASSSTGVAEAFF.

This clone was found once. The CDR3 region has the DNA TGCGCCAGCAGCCAAGACGGCACAGGGTTCTATGGCTACACCTTC. This gives the protein CASSQDGTGFYGYTF. The genes are TRBV4-1 and TRBJ1-2; a weak D match, TRBD1 (6 bases). The CDR3 loop spans 15 amino acids. Germline CDR1 MGHRA, CDR2 YSYEKL. V was clipped by 0 bases and J by 4 bases, with 12 bases between them.

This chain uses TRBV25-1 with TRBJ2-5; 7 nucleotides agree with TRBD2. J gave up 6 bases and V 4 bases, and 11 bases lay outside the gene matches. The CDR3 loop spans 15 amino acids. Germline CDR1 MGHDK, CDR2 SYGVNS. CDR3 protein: CASSARGARGKTQYF. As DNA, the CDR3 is TGTGCCAGCAGTGCGAGGGGAGCGCGGGGGAAGACCCAGTACTTC. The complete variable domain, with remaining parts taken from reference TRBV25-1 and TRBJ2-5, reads EADIYQTPRYLVIGTGKKITLECSQTMGHDKMYWYQQDPGMELHLIHYSYGVNSTEKGDLSSESTVSRIRTEHFPLTLESARPSHTSQYLCASSARGARGKTQYFGPGTRLLVL.

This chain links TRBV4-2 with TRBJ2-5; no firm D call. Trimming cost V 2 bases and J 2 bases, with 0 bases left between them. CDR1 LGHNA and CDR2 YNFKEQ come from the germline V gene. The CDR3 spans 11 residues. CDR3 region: CASSQQETQYF. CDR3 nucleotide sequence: TGTGCCAGCAGCCAACAAGAGACCCAGTACTTC.

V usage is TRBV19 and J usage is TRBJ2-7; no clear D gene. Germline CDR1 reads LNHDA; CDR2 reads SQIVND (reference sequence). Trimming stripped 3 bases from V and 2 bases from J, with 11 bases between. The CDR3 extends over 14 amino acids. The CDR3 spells CASSIAGFTYEQYF. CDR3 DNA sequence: TGTGCCAGTAGTATCGCCGGGTTTACCTACGAGCAGTACTTC.

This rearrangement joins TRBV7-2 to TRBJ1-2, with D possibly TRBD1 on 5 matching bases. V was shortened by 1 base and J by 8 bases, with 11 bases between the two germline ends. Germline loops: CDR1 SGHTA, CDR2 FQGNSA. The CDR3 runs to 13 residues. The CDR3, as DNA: TGTGCCAGCAGCTTAGACCCAGGGTTGGGCTACACCTTC. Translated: CASSLDPGLGYTF. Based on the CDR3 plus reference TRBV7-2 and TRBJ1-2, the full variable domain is GAGVSQSPSNKVTEKGKDVELRCDPISGHTALYWYRQSLGQGLEFLIYFQGNSAPDKSGLPSDRFSAERTGGSVSTLTIQRTQQEDSAVYLCASSLDPGLGYTFGSGTRLTVV.

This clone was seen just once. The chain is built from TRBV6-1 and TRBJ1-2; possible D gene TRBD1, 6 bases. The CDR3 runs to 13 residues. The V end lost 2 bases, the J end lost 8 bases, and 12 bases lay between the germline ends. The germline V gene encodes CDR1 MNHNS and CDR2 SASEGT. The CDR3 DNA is TGTGCCAGCAGTGAAACGGGGACACGAGGCTACACCTTC. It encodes CASSETGTRGYTF.

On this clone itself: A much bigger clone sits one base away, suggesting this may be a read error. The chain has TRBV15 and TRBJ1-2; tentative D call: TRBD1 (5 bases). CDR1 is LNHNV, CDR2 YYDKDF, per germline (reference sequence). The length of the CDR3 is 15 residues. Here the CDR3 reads CATSRDKGTDYGHTF. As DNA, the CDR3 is TGTGCCACCAGCAGAGATAAGGGGACGGACTATGGCCACACCTTC.

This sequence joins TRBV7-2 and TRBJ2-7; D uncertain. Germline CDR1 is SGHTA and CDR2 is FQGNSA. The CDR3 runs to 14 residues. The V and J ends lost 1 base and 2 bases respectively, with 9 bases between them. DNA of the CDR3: TGTGCCAGCAGCTTAGGACGGCTAGCCTACGAGCAGTACTTC. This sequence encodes CASSLGRLAYEQYF.

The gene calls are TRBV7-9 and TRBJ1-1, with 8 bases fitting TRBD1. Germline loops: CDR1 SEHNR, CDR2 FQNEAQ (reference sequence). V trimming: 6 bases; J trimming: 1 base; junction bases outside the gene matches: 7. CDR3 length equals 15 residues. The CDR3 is CASRPDGTGNTEAFF. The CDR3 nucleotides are TGTGCCAGCAGGCCCGACGGGACAGGGAACACTGAAGCTTTCTTT.

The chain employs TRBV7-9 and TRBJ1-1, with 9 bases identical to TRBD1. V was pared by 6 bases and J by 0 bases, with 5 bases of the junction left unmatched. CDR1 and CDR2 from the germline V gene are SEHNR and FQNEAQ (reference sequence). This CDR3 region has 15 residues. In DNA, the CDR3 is TGTGCCAGCAGGGCGGGACAGGGCATGAACACTGAAGCTTTCTTT. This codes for CASRAGQGMNTEAFF.

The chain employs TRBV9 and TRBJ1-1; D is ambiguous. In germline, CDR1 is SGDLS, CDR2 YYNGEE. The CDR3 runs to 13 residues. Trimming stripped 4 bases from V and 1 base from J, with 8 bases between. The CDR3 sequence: CASSTQANTEAFF. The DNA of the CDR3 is TGTGCCAGCAGCACCCAAGCGAACACTGAAGCTTTCTTT.

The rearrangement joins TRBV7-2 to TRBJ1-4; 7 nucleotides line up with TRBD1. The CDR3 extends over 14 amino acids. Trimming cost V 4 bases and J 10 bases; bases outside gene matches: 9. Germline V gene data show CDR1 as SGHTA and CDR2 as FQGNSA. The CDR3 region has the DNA TGTGCCAGCAGCTACGGACAGGCCAGTGGAAAACTGTTTTTT. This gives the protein CASSYGQASGKLFF.

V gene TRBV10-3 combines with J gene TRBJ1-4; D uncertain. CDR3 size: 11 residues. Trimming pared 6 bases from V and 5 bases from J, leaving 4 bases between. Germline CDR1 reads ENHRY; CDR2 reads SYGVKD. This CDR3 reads CAIRGNEKLFF. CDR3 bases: TGTGCCATCAGGGGGAATGAAAAACTGTTTTTT.

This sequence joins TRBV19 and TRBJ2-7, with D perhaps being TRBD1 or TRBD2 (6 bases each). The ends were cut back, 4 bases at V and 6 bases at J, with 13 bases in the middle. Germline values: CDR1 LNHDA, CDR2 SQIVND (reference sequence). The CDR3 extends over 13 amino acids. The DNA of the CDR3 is TGTGCCAGTAGTAACAGGGAGGAAGGCGAGCAGTACTTC. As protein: CASSNREEGEQYF.